This passage covers 31 T cell receptor beta chains from one sample sequenced in a study of blood T cells in healthy people across ages. The second PCR ran about 6 to 12 cycles with a sample-barcoded 5' primer and J-beta primers. MiXCR, run by TCRdb on the 5' RACE reads, gives a single entry per CDR3 protein. The data contain about 780,000 distinct CDR3 sequences, about half of them seen just once; the ten biggest clones take up 15% to 20%. Sequencing was done on a sample of blood. These receptors were obtained from a man older than 75 in good health.

The V and J genes are TRBV12-3 or TRBV12-4 and TRBJ1-5; D not resolved. Between the trimmed V and J ends, which lost 0 bases and 2 bases, there was a span of 5 bases. This CDR3 is 14 amino acids long. The CDR3 region has the DNA TGTGCCAGCAGTTTAGCGGCACGCAATCAGCCCCAGCATTTT. Residues: CASSLAARNQPQHF.

There are a few counts of this clonotype. The chain couples TRBV12-3 or TRBV12-4 to TRBJ2-1; possibly TRBD1 for D (5 bases). Trimming took 6 bases from V and 6 from J, leaving 15 bases between them. The CDR3 spans 14 residues. CDR3: CASSPGSSGNEQFF. The CDR3, as DNA: TGTGCCAGCAGCCCAGGGTCTAGTGGCAATGAGCAGTTCTTC.

V gene TRBV14 combines with J gene TRBJ2-5; D uncertain. The CDR3 is 11 amino acids. Germline assignment: CDR1 SGHDN and CDR2 FVKESK. V lost 7 bases and J lost 5, with 8 bases in between. For the CDR3, the DNA is TGTGCCAGCAAAGCGCGGGAGACCCAGTACTTC. This encodes CASKARETQYF.

J is TRBJ2-1 and V is TRBV11-2; D remains ambiguous. The ends were cut back, 4 bases at V and 4 bases at J, with 8 bases in the middle. This CDR3 comprises 13 residues. CDR1 is SGHAT, CDR2 FQNNGV, per germline. The CDR3 nucleotides are TGTGCCAGCAGCTCAACACAGTACAATGAGCAGTTCTTC. Amino acids: CASSSTQYNEQFF.

This clonotype was observed a handful of times. This chain links TRBV19 with TRBJ2-1; 11 nucleotides agree with TRBD2. The germline gives CDR1 LNHDA, CDR2 SQIVND (reference sequence). V trimming: 5 bases; J trimming: 10 bases; junction bases outside the gene matches: 13. The CDR3 length is 16 residues. The CDR3 here is CASSPRTSGQKGEQFF. The CDR3 DNA reads TGTGCCAGTAGTCCCCGGACTAGCGGGCAAAAGGGAGAGCAGTTCTTC.

The chain carries TRBV11-2 and TRBJ2-1; 11 bases line up with TRBD2. The CDR3 is 16 residues long. The germline CDR1 and CDR2 sequences are SGHAT and FQNNGV. Trimming at V came to 6 bases and at J to 4 bases, leaving 8 bases not matched to a gene. The CDR3 DNA is TGTGCCAGCAGGGAACCGGGACTAGCGGTATACAATGAGCAGTTCTTC. Protein: CASREPGLAVYNEQFF.

J is TRBJ2-5 and V is TRBV30, with D hard to call. TRBJ2-7 explains the end of the DNA better; the J call may be wrong. Germline V gene data show CDR1 as GTSNPN and CDR2 as SVGIG (reference sequence). The CDR3 is 15 residues long. The CDR3 protein is CAWGQLPEEGGEQYF. The CDR3 bases are TGTGCCTGGGGCCAGCTCCCGGAAGAAGGTGGCGAGCAGTACTTC.

Concerning this clonotype: The junction shows a germline mismatch at one end, possibly a read error. CDR3 in amino acids: CSARDRVRNSYNEQFF. For the CDR3, the DNA is TGCAGTGCTAGAGATCGTGTCAGAAACTCCTACAATGAGCAGTTCTTT. V is TRBV20-1 and J is TRBJ2-1; D is ambiguous. The length of the CDR3 is 16 residues. Germline V gene sequence: CDR1 DFQATT, CDR2 SNEGSKA (reference sequence).

To note about this clonotype: At one end the junction does not follow the germline gene, possibly because of a read error. V and J are TRBV25-1 and TRBJ2-7; 9 bases fit TRBD1. Germline loops: CDR1 MGHDK, CDR2 SYGVNS. This CDR3 contains 13 residues. The DNA for the CDR3 is TGTGCCAGCAGTGAATGGACAGGGGATGAGCGGTACTTC. This codes for CASSEWTGDERYF.

This clonotype was picked up a small number of times. The rearrangement joins TRBV5-1 to TRBJ2-2; maybe TRBD2 (6 bases). This CDR3 is 15 amino acids long. The germline V and J ends were trimmed by 4 bases and 0 bases, with 10 bases remaining between them. The germline gives CDR1 SGHRS, CDR2 YFSETQ. The CDR3, as DNA: TGCGCCAGCAGCCATGGGACTTCGAACACCGGGGAGCTGTTTTTT. Amino acids: CASSHGTSNTGELFF.

The gene calls are TRBV20-1 and TRBJ2-3, with D unresolved. Trimming cost V 4 bases and J 6 bases, with 14 bases left between them. The germline gives CDR1 DFQATT, CDR2 SNEGSKA (reference sequence). The CDR3 covers 13 residues. CDR3 residues: CSATDPTEDTQYF. CDR3 nucleotide sequence: TGCAGTGCTACGGACCCCACTGAGGATACGCAGTATTTT.

The V call is TRBV20-1, the J call TRBJ2-4; the D gene is possibly TRBD1 (6 bases). Germline lookup yields CDR1 DFQATT and CDR2 SNEGSKA (reference sequence). The ends were cut back, 6 bases at V and 3 bases at J, with 9 bases in the middle. The CDR3 is made up of 12 amino acids. CDR3 sequence: CSAAGVKNIQYF. Here the CDR3 DNA reads TGCAGTGCGGCAGGGGTCAAAAACATTCAGTACTTC.

V usage is TRBV7-9 and J usage is TRBJ2-3; 12 bases are shared with TRBD1. The V gene's germline CDR1 is SEHNR and CDR2 FQNEAQ (reference sequence). The CDR3 extends over 17 amino acids. V trimming: 4 bases; J trimming: 4 bases; junction bases outside the gene matches: 9. In DNA, the CDR3 is TGTGCCAGCAGCTCCACCCCGGGACAGGGGGCGTCAGATACGCAGTATTTT. Protein sequence: CASSSTPGQGASDTQYF.

This clonotype was counted ten times or more. The chain carries TRBV30 and TRBJ2-1; D gene unclear. CDR1 GTSNPN and CDR2 SVGIG come from the germline V gene (reference sequence). The CDR3 runs to 11 residues. V was trimmed by 8 bases and J by 5 bases, leaving 10 bases between them. The DNA for the CDR3 is TGTGCCGCTCGTGCTCACAATGAGCAGTTCTTC. The encoded protein is CAARAHNEQFF.

J is TRBJ2-1 and V is TRBV4-3, with D maybe TRBD2 (5 bases). The tail of the sequence fits TRBJ2-7 better, so the J call may be wrong. CDR3 length: 18 residues. Germline values: CDR1 LGHNA, CDR2 YSLEER. The CDR3 region has the DNA TGCGCCAGCAGCCAACGGGTAAAAAGACTAACTAATTACAATGAGCAGTACTTC. Protein: CASSQRVKRLTNYNEQYF.

The chain is built from TRBV12-5 and TRBJ2-1; 9 positions match TRBD2. The length of the CDR3 is 13 residues. V lost 6 bases to trimming and J lost 7 bases; unmatched junction nucleotides: 4. Germline CDR1 and CDR2: LGHNT and FRNRAP. CDR3 in DNA: TGTGCTAGTGGGAGGCTAGCGGGGAATGAGCAGTTCTTC. As protein: CASGRLAGNEQFF.

The CDR3 region has the DNA TGTGCCAGCAGCCAAGATAGGAGCGAGAGCACAGATACGCAGTATTTT. Translated: CASSQDRSESTDTQYF. The chain is built from TRBV4-2 and TRBJ2-3; D unclear. Germline assignment: CDR1 LGHNA and CDR2 YNFKEQ. The CDR3 loop spans 16 amino acids. V lost 0 bases to trimming and J lost 0 bases, with 10 bases between them.

The chain links TRBV28 to TRBJ2-1; either TRBD1 or TRBD2 may supply D (5 bases each). The germline gives CDR1 MDHEN, CDR2 SYDVKM. The ends were cut back, 5 bases at V and 8 bases at J, with 19 bases in the middle. The CDR3 runs to 15 residues. CDR3 in DNA: TGTGCCAGCAGTAAACCCGGGACCGGTCGGTATGAGCAGTTCTTC. As protein: CASSKPGTGRYEQFF.

This clonotype was observed a few times. The rearrangement uses TRBV29-1 and TRBJ2-3; D is unclear. The V gene lost 1 base and the J gene lost 3 bases, with 14 bases spanning the gap. Germline-derived CDR1 and CDR2 are SQVTM and ANQGSEA. This CDR3 is built from 15 residues. This CDR3 is CSVEVPREATDTQYF. CDR3 sequence (DNA): TGCAGCGTTGAAGTCCCCCGTGAGGCGACAGATACGCAGTATTTT.

About this clonotype: One base away lies a much larger clone, so this may be a sequencing read error. J is TRBJ2-7 and V is TRBV29-1; 7 bases are a match to TRBD1. Germline values: CDR1 SQVTM, CDR2 ANQGSEA. Unmatched junction bases numbered 9, after V lost 4 bases and J lost 3 bases. The CDR3 runs 14 residues. This CDR3 is CSVGGTGEIYEQYF. The CDR3 DNA reads as TGCAGCGTTGGTGGCACAGGGGAAATCTACGAGCAGTACTTC.

The chain uses TRBV5-1 and TRBJ2-1; D gene unclear. V lost 2 bases and J 8 bases, leaving 14 bases between the germline ends. This CDR3 is built from 14 residues. Germline V gives CDR1 SGHRS, CDR2 YFSETQ. The CDR3 coding sequence is TGCGCCAGCAGCTTTCAAGCCCTAAGGGATGAGCAGTTCTTC. It is translated as CASSFQALRDEQFF.

This chain uses TRBV20-1 with TRBJ2-7, with 8 bases aligning to TRBD2. J lost 1 base, V lost 5 bases, and 7 bases had no gene match. This CDR3 has 14 amino acids. The germline V gene encodes CDR1 DFQATT and CDR2 SNEGSKA (reference sequence). The CDR3 DNA sequence: TGCAGTGCTTCTGGGAGCGGGAGTTCCTACGAGCAGTACTTC. This translates into CSASGSGSSYEQYF.

This clonotype has a count of ten or more. V and J are TRBV5-1 and TRBJ2-1; 7 nucleotides agree with TRBD1. The CDR3 covers 15 residues. Germline V gene data show CDR1 as SGHRS and CDR2 as YFSETQ. J lost 4 bases, V lost 0 bases, and 4 bases had no gene match. This CDR3 is CASSLDSGQYNEQFF. For the CDR3, the DNA is TGCGCCAGCAGCTTGGATTCGGGACAGTACAATGAGCAGTTCTTC.

V gene TRBV14 combines with J gene TRBJ2-1; 7 nucleotides align to TRBD1. Germline V gene sequence: CDR1 SGHDN, CDR2 FVKESK. The length of the CDR3 is 14 residues. With 5 bases clipped from V and 7 bases from J, the junction kept 8 bases outside the gene matches. In DNA form, the CDR3 reads TGTGCCAGCAGCAGAAGTAACAGGGGTAATGAGCAGTTCTTC. This encodes CASSRSNRGNEQFF.

Regarding this clonotype: This could be a read error, since a much larger clone is one nucleotide away. The rearrangement uses TRBV7-2 and TRBJ2-5; 7 bases align to TRBD2. The germline V gene has CDR1 SGHTA and CDR2 FQGNSA. The CDR3 is 15 amino acids. V lost 1 base, J lost 6 bases, and 8 bases stayed unmatched. The chain's CDR3 is CASSLGAGREKTQYF. As DNA, the CDR3 is TGTGCCAGCAGCTTAGGGGCAGGGCGGGAGAAGACCCAGTACTTC. The full variable domain, with the rest looked up from reference TRBV7-2 and TRBJ2-5, is GAGVSQSPSNKVTEKGKDVELRCDPISGHTALYWYRQSLGQGLEFLIYFQGNSAPDKSGLPSDRFSAERTGGSVSTLTIQRTQQEDSAVYLCASSLGAGREKTQYFGPGTRLLVL.

This sequence joins TRBV24-1 and TRBJ2-4; D gene uncertain. TRBJ2-5 explains the end of the DNA better; the J call may be wrong. The CDR3 is 12 amino acids. Germline V CDR1 and CDR2: KGHDR, SFDVKD. The CDR3 loop reads CATSDAGETQYF. Here the CDR3 DNA reads TGTGCCACCAGTGATGCCGGGGAGACCCAGTACTTC.

The rearrangement links TRBV5-6 to TRBJ2-7; 8 bases fit TRBD2. Germline V gene sequence: CDR1 SGHDT, CDR2 YYEEEE. The CDR3 spans 14 residues. The J segment lost 3 bases and the V segment lost 10 bases, leaving 12 bases of the junction unmatched. The CDR3 region has the DNA TGTGCCGGCGGCCGGGGGACTAGTCTCTACGAGCAGTACTTC. Amino acids: CAGGRGTSLYEQYF.

The CDR3, as DNA: TGTGCCAGCAGCTTCGGGACGCCGGGTGTGGAGACCCAGTACTTC. Translation: CASSFGTPGVETQYF. The J gene is TRBJ2-5, the V gene TRBV7-9; D is perhaps TRBD1 or TRBD2 (5 bases each). Germline-derived CDR1 and CDR2 are SEHNR and FQNEAQ (reference sequence). The V end lost 3 bases, the J end lost 5 bases, and 16 bases lay between the germline ends. The CDR3 has 15 residues.

On this clonotype: A read error may explain this, as a much larger clone is one base away. The V call is TRBV4-2, the J call TRBJ1-2, with 7 bases fitting TRBD1. There are 14 residues in the CDR3. The V gene end was trimmed by 3 bases and the J gene end by 6 bases; junction bases not matched to a gene: 7. The germline gives CDR1 LGHNA, CDR2 YNFKEQ. The CDR3 sequence is CASSQETGHNGYTF. The CDR3 region has the DNA TGTGCCAGCAGCCAGGAGACAGGGCACAATGGCTACACCTTC.

The table lists this clonotype with many counts. The V call is TRBV7-2, the J call TRBJ2-3; 11 nucleotides line up with TRBD2. The CDR3 contains 14 residues. Trimming cost V 6 bases and J 5 bases; bases outside gene matches: 4. The germline CDR1 and CDR2 sequences are SGHTA and FQGNSA. The CDR3 is CASSQLAGVDTQYF. The DNA of the CDR3 is TGTGCCAGCAGTCAACTAGCGGGAGTAGATACGCAGTATTTT.

On this clonotype: A much larger clonotype is one base distant, so this may be a read error. CDR3 DNA: TGCGCCAGCAGCACAATTCCGGGACAGGGTTCTGGGGCCAACGCCCTGACTTTC. Its protein is CASSTIPGQGSGANALTF. This chain links TRBV5-1 with TRBJ2-6; 9 bases are a match to TRBD1. CDR1 is SGHRS, CDR2 YFSETQ, per germline. The CDR3 length is 18 residues.